Listed below are T cell receptor beta chains from one sample, sequenced in a study of CD8+ T cells in alopecia areata. TCRdb keeps only in-frame clones here, not all; method: immunoSEQ multiplex PCR. Among 160,000 or so clones listed, 55% to 75% were seen once. This specimen consisted of CD4+ T cells sorted from blood, obtained at week 4, from a patient treated with tofacitinib. These receptors were obtained from a human donor with alopecia areata. Both conserved end residues are part of each CDR3. The order of the fields is D gene, V gene, J gene, clone size, CDR3 protein, CDR3 DNA. D genes are given only for firm matches. The size field is filled for only some rows; it gives once, few, many or a size class.

>TRBD1|TRBV19|TRBJ1-2|-
CASSITTGGSIYGYTF
TGTGCCAGTAGTATTACCACAGGGGGCTCGATCTATGGCTACACCTTC
>-|TRBV30|TRBJ1-1|-
CAWSAGVVNTEAFF
TGTGCCTGGAGTGCAGGGGTAGTCAACACTGAAGCTTTCTTT
>-|TRBV7-9|TRBJ1-1|few
CASSFISGSTEAFF
TGTGCCAGCAGCTTCATTAGTGGGTCCACTGAAGCTTTCTTT
>-|TRBV29-1|TRBJ1-2|few
CSVVAVSNYGYTF
TGCAGCGTTGTGGCAGTGTCTAACTATGGCTACACCTTC
>-|TRBV6-5|TRBJ1-6|-
CASSYSKQTANSPLHF
TGTGCCAGCAGTTACTCGAAACAGACAGCTAATTCACCCCTCCACTTT
>-|TRBV2|TRBJ2-5|-
CASSARQGRETQYF
TGTGCCAGCAGTGCCCGGCAAGGAAGAGAGACCCAGTACTTC
>TRBD1|TRBV10-3|TRBJ2-6|-
CAISEGTGTANVLTF
TGTGCCATCAGTGAAGGGACAGGGACGGCCAACGTCCTGACTTTC
>TRBD1|TRBV4-2|TRBJ2-2|-
CASSVRGQGGTGELFF
TGTGCCAGCAGCGTCCGGGGACAGGGCGGGACCGGGGAGCTGTTTTTT
>TRBD2|TRBV29-1|TRBJ2-5|-
CSVLGGDFPETQYF
TGCAGCGTTTTGGGGGGGGACTTTCCAGAGACCCAGTACTTC
>-|TRBV30|TRBJ1-5|-
CAWSNGDSNQPQHF
TGTGCCTGGAGTAACGGAGATAGCAATCAGCCCCAGCATTTT
>-|TRBV20-1|TRBJ2-7|few
CSARGGYEQYF
TGCAGTGCTAGGGGGGGCTACGAGCAGTACTTC
>-|TRBV29-1|TRBJ2-5|few
CSVDPTGLETQYF
TGCAGCGTGGATCCTACGGGGTTAGAGACCCAGTACTTC
>TRBD2|TRBV5-1|TRBJ2-1|-
CASSLVGTSKGEQFF
TGCGCCAGCAGCTTGGTTGGGACTAGCAAGGGTGAGCAGTTCTTC
>TRBD1|TRBV4-3|TRBJ2-7|few
CASSYFRDRGDEQYF
TGCGCCAGCAGCTACTTTCGGGACAGGGGGGACGAGCAGTACTTC
>-|TRBV30|TRBJ1-5|-
CAWSLTGLSQPQHF
TGTGCCTGGAGTCTAACCGGACTATCGCAGCCCCAGCATTTT
>-|TRBV29-1|TRBJ2-1|few
CSVEEGGDEQFF
TGCAGCGTTGAAGAGGGGGGAGATGAGCAGTTCTTC
>TRBD2|TRBV2|TRBJ2-7|-
CASRLSGGSYEQYF
TGTGCCAGCAGGTTGAGCGGGGGCTCCTACGAGCAGTACTTC
>-|TRBV6-5|TRBJ1-1|-
CASSYSSLGDTEAFF
TGTGCCAGCAGTTACTCTAGTCTGGGAGATACTGAAGCTTTCTTT
>-|TRBV5-1|TRBJ2-3|-
CASSPGQLRTDTQYF
TGCGCCAGCAGCCCCGGACAGTTACGCACAGATACGCAGTATTTT
>-|TRBV6-5|TRBJ2-5|once
CASSYDYQETQYF
TGTGCCAGCAGTTATGACTACCAAGAGACCCAGTACTTC